This T cell receptor beta chain is drawn from a study of blood T cell repertoires in COVID-19. Methods used by the authors: Estimated nucleated cell counts came from reference gene primer amplification. The assay was immunoSEQ multiplex PCR, and TCRdb's table has in-frame clones only and misses some. Clonal size and the V and J genes are those of that table, whereas D and trimming came from the DNA. The data show 200,000 to 250,000 clones, 85% seen once. The cohort comprised adults aged roughly 18 to 95 years residing in 20 to 30 US areas. Clinical history as reported by participants underpinned cohort assignment. This clone was found a few times. The CDR3 is 15 amino acids. Trimming cost V 2 bases and J 9 bases; bases outside gene matches: 6. The V gene's germline CDR1 is MNHEY and CDR2 SVGEGT.

The sequencing input was PBMCs or T cells enriched from blood (not recorded which). The origin of this receptor is a woman in her 50s with acute COVID-19. V usage is TRBV6-2 or TRBV6-3 and J usage is TRBJ1-6; 8 nucleotides agree with TRBD1. The chain's CDR3 is CASSYGETGVSPLHF. DNA for the CDR3: TGTGCCAGCAGTTACGGAGAGACAGGGGTTTCACCCCTCCACTTT.